The present entry profiles one TCR beta chain with its context. This record belongs to a study of blood T cell repertoires in COVID-19. Turning to the study itself: Material from acute and convalescent COVID-19 was sourced from the United States, Italy and Spain. PBMCs, B-cell-depleted T cells, or T cells were the source of the cDNA or gDNA that made up the material.

In the authors' methods: Quantification of nucleated cells was approximated via reference gene primer amplification. Here immunoSEQ multiplex PCR was the method, and the copy in TCRdb shows in-frame clones only, minus some. V and J calls and clone size follow that table, whereas D and trimming were derived from the DNA. The sample contains tens of thousands of clones, approximately 85% of which appear only once. CDR1 is SGHTA and CDR2 is FQGTGA in the germline V gene. Trimming at V came to 1 base and at J to 0 bases, leaving 8 bases not matched to a gene. This CDR3 comprises 18 residues. The sequence was collected from a human donor in a cohort sampled during active COVID-19. This chain joins TRBV7-3 and TRBJ2-1, with TRBD2 matching 8 bases. Input material: peripheral blood. The CDR3 reads CASSLSGERGPSYNEQFF. CDR3 sequence (DNA): TGTGCCAGCAGCTTAAGTGGGGAGCGGGGGCCCTCCTACAATGAGCAGTTCTTC.